Presented here are 8 T cell receptor beta chains from one specimen sequenced in a study of TIL therapy for anti-PD-1-resistant metastatic lung cancer. Time point: pre-treatment sample, taken before nivolumab and TIL therapy. Pleural nodules or supraclavicular lymph nodes made up most of the excised metastases sampled. Sequencing used immunoSEQ v3. Assay: immunoSEQ multiplex PCR; the TCRdb copy retains only in-frame clones and omits some. This sample carries about 48,000 clones, just over 70% of them seen once, and the ten largest clones take about 6%. The sequences come from tumor tissue, collected at baseline. The receptors stem from a person between 25 and 80 years old with non-small cell lung cancer.

This clone was recorded a few times. The chain joins TRBV2 to TRBJ2-3; weak D call: TRBD2 (6 bases). V shed 6 bases and J shed 0 bases, with 13 bases lying between them. The CDR3 covers 15 residues. Germline V gives CDR1 SNHLY, CDR2 FYNNEI. In nucleotides, the CDR3 is TGTGCCAGCAGCAAGGAGGGCTTCAGCACAGATACGCAGTATTTT. Translating gives CASSKEGFSTDTQYF.

The chain is built from TRBV19 and TRBJ2-3, with a possible D match to TRBD1 (5 bases). CDR1 and CDR2 from the germline V gene are LNHDA and SQIVND (reference sequence). This CDR3 contains 12 residues. The V gene lost 5 bases and the J gene lost 9 bases, with 12 bases spanning the gap. The CDR3 DNA is TGTGCCAGTAGTTATAAGTGGGGCACGCAGTATTTT. This sequence encodes CASSYKWGTQYF. Complete variable domain (other parts from reference TRBV19 and TRBJ2-3): DGGITQSPKYLFRKEGQNVTLSCEQNLNHDAMYWYRQDPGQGLRLIYYSQIVNDFQKGDIAEGYSVSREKKESFPLTVTSAQKNPTAFYLCASSYKWGTQYFGPGTRLTVL.

This clone is a singleton in its sample. The CDR3 nucleotides read TGCGCCAGCAGCCCCGTTGGCGGGGGGATTAAGGAGACCCAGTACTTC. Its protein product is CASSPVGGGIKETQYF. The chain carries TRBV5-1 and TRBJ2-5, with 8 bases identical to TRBD2. The CDR3 consists of 16 residues. CDR1 is SGHRS and CDR2 is YFSETQ in the germline V gene. The V segment lost 4 bases and the J segment 5 bases; nucleotides outside the gene matches: 13.

The chain couples TRBV28 to TRBJ2-3, with D possibly called TRBD1 or TRBD2 (6 bases each). Germline values: CDR1 MDHEN, CDR2 SYDVKM. Trimming shortened V by 6 bases and J by 1 base, and 17 bases separated the two germline ends. This CDR3 has 16 amino acids. In DNA form, the CDR3 reads TGTGCCAGCAGGCCACAGGGAGGAAGCCGCACAGATACGCAGTATTTT. Amino acids: CASRPQGGSRTDTQYF.

This clone was recorded a few times. This sequence joins TRBV7-9 and TRBJ1-2, with a possible D match to TRBD1 (6 bases). Germline CDR1 is SEHNR and CDR2 is FQNEAQ (reference sequence). V was clipped by 5 bases and J by 2 bases, with 15 bases between them. This CDR3 contains 15 residues. The CDR3 loop reads CASSDTSTGNYGYTF. CDR3 bases: TGTGCCAGCAGCGATACCTCCACAGGGAACTATGGCTACACCTTC.

This rearrangement joins TRBV19 to TRBJ2-3; D not resolved. The germline V gene has CDR1 LNHDA and CDR2 SQIVND (reference sequence). Between the trimmed V and J ends, which lost 7 bases and 6 bases, there was a span of 14 bases. The length of the CDR3 is 13 residues. The chain's CDR3 is CASTDPTRDTQYF. The CDR3 DNA reads TGTGCCAGTACGGACCCCACCAGGGATACGCAGTATTTT. The full variable domain, in which reference TRBV19 and TRBJ2-3 provide the parts outside the CDR3, is DGGITQSPKYLFRKEGQNVTLSCEQNLNHDAMYWYRQDPGQGLRLIYYSQIVNDFQKGDIAEGYSVSREKKESFPLTVTSAQKNPTAFYLCASTDPTRDTQYFGPGTRLTVL.

The chain uses TRBV5-1 and TRBJ1-4; perhaps TRBD1 as D (5 bases). The CDR3 contains 15 residues. The V gene lost 9 bases and the J gene lost 4 bases, with 19 bases spanning the gap. CDR1 is SGHRS and CDR2 is YFSETQ in the germline V gene. CDR3 residues: CATKGTGDFNEKLFF. The CDR3 bases are TGCGCCACCAAAGGTACAGGAGACTTTAATGAAAAACTGTTTTTT.

The J gene is TRBJ2-4, the V gene TRBV7-9; maybe TRBD1 (6 bases). Germline V lookup: CDR1 SEHNR, CDR2 FQNEAQ (reference sequence). The CDR3 loop spans 13 amino acids. Trimming stripped 3 bases from V and 10 bases from J, with 13 bases between. CDR3 sequence (DNA): TGTGCCAGCAGCTTGGGGGCCCGGAGGATTCAGTACTTC. Translation: CASSLGARRIQYF.